The T cell receptor (beta chain) under discussion was sequenced for a study of cytomegalovirus exposure and HLA in healthy donors. Vbeta (60) and Jbeta (13) primers were used in the PCR. Profiled with immunoSEQ multiplex PCR; TCRdb holds only in-frame clones, not every one. The table lists approximately 130,000 clones, approximately 85% of them singletons, with 6.7% in the top ten. J lost 0 bases, V lost 6 bases, and 5 bases had no gene match. The germline V gene encodes CDR1 ENHRY and CDR2 SYGVKD. The CDR3 runs 15 residues. This chain joins TRBV10-3 and TRBJ1-1; 9 nucleotides match TRBD1. This clonotype was sampled from a woman in her 30s in good health and CMV-seropositive. The source material was PBMCs. CDR3 sequence reads: CAISSGTGLNTEAFF. CDR3 nucleotide sequence: TGTGCCATCAGCAGTGGGACAGGGTTGAACACTGAAGCTTTCTTT.